These 26 T cell receptor beta chains were all obtained from the same sample, sequenced in a study of OX40 agonist ivuxolimab in advanced cancers. The method was immunoSEQ multiplex PCR; TCRdb's version includes in-frame clones alone and lacks a portion of them. The sample lists 74,000 or so clones; roughly 84% were seen once. The source material was CD4+ or CD8+ T cells sorted from blood, sampled in a trial of the OX40 agonist ivuxolimab. Receptors originate from an adult with an advanced solid tumor such as melanoma, head and neck, liver or kidney cancer.

V usage is TRBV2 and J usage is TRBJ2-7, with 7 bases aligning to TRBD1. Germline V gives CDR1 SNHLY, CDR2 FYNNEI. This CDR3 region has 13 residues. Trimming removed 4 bases from V and 4 bases from J; junction bases left unmatched: 4. The DNA for the CDR3 is TGTGCCAGCAGTGGGGGACAGCCTTACGAGCAGTACTTC. It codes for CASSGGQPYEQYF.

CDR3 sequence: CASRGLAGVSGELFF. The CDR3 DNA reads TGCGCCAGCCGTGGGCTAGCGGGAGTTAGCGGGGAGCTGTTTTTT. The rearrangement uses TRBV10-2 and TRBJ2-2; TRBD2 agrees at 10 bases. CDR1 WSHSY and CDR2 SAAADI come from the germline V gene. Germline trimming cut 8 bases from V and 7 bases from J; bases unmatched to any gene: 10. This CDR3 comprises 15 residues.

The sample holds one count of this clone. The chain has TRBV6-6 and TRBJ2-2; D is perhaps TRBD2 (5 bases). V lost 7 bases, J lost 0 bases, and 9 bases lay in between. Germline assignment: CDR1 MNHNY and CDR2 SVGAGI (reference sequence). This CDR3 is built from 14 residues. In DNA form, the CDR3 reads TGTGCCAGCATGGTGGAGGCGAACACCGGGGAGCTGTTTTTT. Translated, it gives CASMVEANTGELFF.

The chain carries TRBV5-1 and TRBJ1-3, with unresolved D. This CDR3 is 13 amino acids long. CDR1 SGHRS and CDR2 YFSETQ come from the germline V gene. V lost 5 bases and J 0 bases, leaving 6 bases between the germline ends. The DNA of the CDR3 is TGCGCCAGCAGTGGGGTCTCTGGAAACACCATATATTTT. Its translation: CASSGVSGNTIYF.

The chain couples TRBV28 to TRBJ2-3; possible D gene TRBD1, 5 bases. Germline-derived CDR1 and CDR2 are MDHEN and SYDVKM. Trimming left V 6 bases short and J 0 bases short, with 10 bases between. This CDR3 contains 14 residues. The CDR3 reads CASSRGQSTDTQYF. CDR3 coding DNA: TGTGCCAGCAGCCGCGGACAAAGCACAGATACGCAGTATTTT. The whole variable domain, filled in from reference TRBV28 and TRBJ2-3, reads DVKVTQSSRYLVKRTGEKVFLECVQDMDHENMFWYRQDPGLGLRLIYFSYDVKMKEKGDIPEGYSVSREKKERFSLILESASTNQTSMYLCASSRGQSTDTQYFGPGTRLTVL.

This rearrangement joins TRBV7-2 to TRBJ2-7; no clear D. V shed 5 bases and J shed 5 bases, with 16 bases lying between them. There are 14 residues in the CDR3. Germline CDR1 and CDR2: SGHTA and FQGNSA. The CDR3 here is CASSLYGVFHEQYF. The CDR3 DNA follows: TGTGCCAGCAGCCTCTATGGGGTTTTCCACGAGCAGTACTTC. The variable domain in full, completed from reference TRBV7-2 and TRBJ2-7, reads GAGVSQSPSNKVTEKGKDVELRCDPISGHTALYWYRQSLGQGLEFLIYFQGNSAPDKSGLPSDRFSAERTGGSVSTLTIQRTQQEDSAVYLCASSLYGVFHEQYFGPGTRLTVT.

The rearrangement joins TRBV5-5 to TRBJ1-2; D is unresolved. The CDR3 length is 14 residues. Looked up from germline, CDR1 is SGHKS and CDR2 is YYEKEE (reference sequence). V was shortened by 0 bases and J by 7 bases, with 13 bases between the two germline ends. DNA of the CDR3: TGTGCCAGCAGCTTGGAATTAGAACGCTCTGGCTACACCTTC. Translated, it gives CASSLELERSGYTF.

CDR3 nucleotide sequence: TGCAGCGTTCTTGGGACAGGGGGAGAGACCCAGTACTTC. Protein sequence: CSVLGTGGETQYF. The rearrangement joins TRBV29-1 to TRBJ2-5, with TRBD1 matching over 11 bases. Germline V CDR1 and CDR2: SQVTM, ANQGSEA. The CDR3 is 13 residues long. V lost 5 bases to trimming and J lost 4 bases; unmatched junction nucleotides: 3.

The chain uses TRBV28 and TRBJ1-1; 9 bases fit TRBD1. V was pared by 7 bases and J by 4 bases, with 10 bases of the junction left unmatched. The CDR3 totals 15 residues. CDR1 MDHEN and CDR2 SYDVKM come from the germline V gene. The CDR3 DNA reads TGTGCCAGCACCCTCCCTGGGACAGGGAGCACTGAAGCTTTCTTT. This codes for CASTLPGTGSTEAFF.

The chain combines TRBV2 with TRBJ2-3, with D possibly being TRBD1 (5 bases). The CDR3 has 14 residues. Per germline, CDR1 SNHLY and CDR2 FYNNEI. V was shortened by 7 bases and J by 9 bases, with 20 bases between the two germline ends. The CDR3 sequence is CASTARHTKGTQYF. The CDR3 bases are TGTGCCAGCACGGCGCGGCACACAAAGGGGACGCAGTATTTT.

This clone was detected a few times. The chain combines TRBV2 with TRBJ1-4; 8 nucleotides agree with TRBD1. Germline V lookup: CDR1 SNHLY, CDR2 FYNNEI. Losses at the gene ends were 9 bases for V and 5 bases for J; bases not matched to a gene: 8. The CDR3 is 14 amino acids. Here the CDR3 reads CASRQQGVNEKLFF. The CDR3 DNA sequence: TGTGCCAGTCGACAACAGGGGGTCAATGAAAAACTGTTTTTT.

V usage is TRBV5-6 and J usage is TRBJ1-2; D is unclear. The CDR3 totals 17 residues. CDR1 is SGHDT and CDR2 is YYEEEE in the germline V gene. With 1 base removed from V and 0 bases from J, the gap between germline ends came to 16 bases. The CDR3 loop reads CASSLSSGRAANYGYTF. CDR3 sequence (DNA): TGTGCCAGCAGCTTGTCCAGCGGCCGGGCAGCTAACTATGGCTACACCTTC.

This chain links TRBV6-6 with TRBJ2-7; D is possibly TRBD1 (6 bases). Germline V gene lookup returns CDR1 MNHNY and CDR2 SVGAGI (reference sequence). The CDR3 totals 14 residues. Deletions cut 4 bases from V and 0 bases from J, with 10 bases between. CDR3 residues: CASSLDSSSYEQYF. The CDR3 bases are TGTGCCAGCAGTTTGGACAGTAGCTCCTACGAGCAGTACTTC.

The chain joins TRBV19 to TRBJ2-2; TRBD2 matches 8 bases. The germline V gene has CDR1 LNHDA and CDR2 SQIVND (reference sequence). After removal of 11 bases from V and 8 bases from J, the junction contained 19 bases not matched to a gene. The CDR3 is 16 residues long. The chain's CDR3 is CASSPQAGVLLGELFF. The CDR3 bases are TGTGCCTCCTCACCCCAAGCGGGGGTTCTCCTTGGGGAGCTGTTTTTT.

The chain has TRBV7-9 and TRBJ2-3, with TRBD1 matching over 7 bases. CDR1 is SEHNR, CDR2 FQNEAQ, per germline (reference sequence). The CDR3 contains 15 residues. J was trimmed by 4 bases and V by 3 bases; bases with no gene match: 7. CDR3 coding DNA: TGTGCCAGCAGCTTCACAGGGGTGGGTCCAGATACGCAGTATTTT. This sequence encodes CASSFTGVGPDTQYF.

The rearrangement links TRBV11-2 to TRBJ2-1, with a tentative D call TRBD1 (6 bases). Trimming took 4 bases from V and 0 from J, leaving 13 bases between them. This CDR3 has 16 amino acids. Germline values: CDR1 SGHAT, CDR2 FQNNGV. The CDR3 DNA reads as TGTGCCAGCAGCTCCCCCAGGGGTCGCTCCTACAATGAGCAGTTCTTC. Protein product: CASSSPRGRSYNEQFF.

In its sample, this clone was seen a few times. The V call is TRBV19, the J call TRBJ2-2; 8 positions agree with TRBD1. There are 15 residues in the CDR3. The V gene's germline CDR1 is LNHDA and CDR2 SQIVND (reference sequence). With V trimmed by 8 bases and J by 3 bases, 8 bases remained unmatched. The CDR3 DNA reads as TGTGCCAGTTCACAGGGGGTTTCCGACACCGGGGAGCTGTTTTTT. This translates into CASSQGVSDTGELFF. The variable domain in full, completed from reference TRBV19 and TRBJ2-2, reads DGGITQSPKYLFRKEGQNVTLSCEQNLNHDAMYWYRQDPGQGLRLIYYSQIVNDFQKGDIAEGYSVSREKKESFPLTVTSAQKNPTAFYLCASSQGVSDTGELFFGEGSRLTVL.

This rearrangement joins TRBV4-2 to TRBJ2-2, with D possibly TRBD2 on 6 matching bases. Trimming cost V 0 bases and J 6 bases, with 8 bases left between them. The CDR3 is 14 residues long. CDR1 and CDR2 from the germline V gene are LGHNA and YNFKEQ. CDR3 protein: CASSQEGEAGELFF. Written as DNA, the CDR3 is TGTGCCAGCAGCCAAGAGGGGGAGGCCGGGGAGCTGTTTTTT.

In its sample, this clone was seen a few times. V gene TRBV4-1 combines with J gene TRBJ2-5; TRBD2 aligns across 15 bases. This CDR3 region has 19 residues. With 3 bases clipped from V and 0 bases from J, the junction kept 8 bases outside the gene matches. In germline, CDR1 is MGHRA, CDR2 YSYEKL. CDR3 amino acids: CASSHPGLAGGPDQETQYF. The CDR3 nucleotides are TGCGCCAGCAGCCATCCCGGACTAGCGGGAGGGCCGGACCAAGAGACCCAGTACTTC.

This rearrangement joins TRBV19 to TRBJ2-1, with 8 bases matching TRBD1. Germline values: CDR1 LNHDA, CDR2 SQIVND (reference sequence). With 4 bases clipped from V and 0 bases from J, the junction kept 8 bases outside the gene matches. The CDR3 has 17 residues. This CDR3 is CASSKIQGVSSYNEQFF. CDR3 nucleotide sequence: TGTGCCAGTAGTAAGATACAGGGGGTGAGCTCCTACAATGAGCAGTTCTTC.

In its sample, this clone was seen once. This chain joins TRBV7-2 and TRBJ2-7, with 9 bases aligning to TRBD2. With V trimmed by 3 bases and J by 4 bases, 4 bases remained unmatched. From germline, CDR1 is SGHTA and CDR2 FQGNSA. This CDR3 contains 14 residues. The CDR3 DNA sequence: TGTGCCAGCAGCTTCGGCGGGGGGGCGTACGAGCAGTACTTC. Translating gives CASSFGGGAYEQYF.

This clone was observed once. The chain combines TRBV27 with TRBJ1-1; D uncertain. Deletions cut 6 bases from V and 0 bases from J, with 8 bases between. CDR3 size: 13 residues. CDR1 is MNHEY and CDR2 is SMNVEV in the germline V gene (reference sequence). The DNA for the CDR3 is TGTGCCAGCAGGGGGTCGCTGAACACTGAAGCTTTCTTT. This codes for CASRGSLNTEAFF.

The chain employs TRBV18 and TRBJ2-1; 9 bases line up with TRBD2. This CDR3 has 15 residues. From germline, CDR1 is KGHSH and CDR2 LQKENI. The V segment lost 3 bases and the J segment 9 bases; nucleotides outside the gene matches: 9. CDR3 sequence: CASSPGLARRGEQFF. DNA for the CDR3: TGTGCCAGCTCACCTGGACTAGCGCGTCGTGGTGAGCAGTTCTTC.

The chain is built from TRBV2 and TRBJ2-3; 12 positions agree with TRBD1. Per germline, CDR1 SNHLY and CDR2 FYNNEI. The V gene end was trimmed by 7 bases and the J gene end by 1 base; junction bases not matched to a gene: 6. This CDR3 contains 16 residues. CDR3 DNA sequence: TGTGCCAGCACCCCGGGACAGGGGGCCGGCACAGATACGCAGTATTTT. Translation: CASTPGQGAGTDTQYF.

The chain links TRBV9 to TRBJ2-7, with 7 bases aligning to TRBD2. The CDR3 length is 15 residues. The V gene end was trimmed by 3 bases and the J gene end by 1 base; junction bases not matched to a gene: 7. Germline values: CDR1 SGDLS, CDR2 YYNGEE. CDR3 sequence reads: CASSAHWEGSYEQYF. In nucleotides, the CDR3 is TGTGCCAGCAGCGCCCACTGGGAGGGTTCCTACGAGCAGTACTTC.

J is TRBJ2-1 and V is TRBV5-1, with D perhaps TRBD2 (6 bases). Germline V CDR1 and CDR2: SGHRS, YFSETQ. The CDR3 is 12 amino acids. V was pared by 2 bases and J by 7 bases, with 7 bases between. CDR3 DNA sequence: TGCGCCAGCAGCTTCCTAGCGAATGAGCAGTTCTTC. It yields the protein CASSFLANEQFF.